This paragraph reports one TCR beta chain. Its specific antigen is unknown. No clone much larger than this one lies a single base away; base qualities are absent. V was cut back by 0 bases and J by 1 base, leaving a gap of 13 bases between them. The CDR3 sequence holds 16 residues, the cysteine and phenylalanine included. The entry retains the CDR3 DNA only, 48 bases that are in frame from base 1. Based on the germline V gene, the CDR1 and CDR2 sequences are SGHVS and FNYEAQ. These data come from a study of shared clonotypes between healthy human individuals (dated by TCRdb to the early 2020s). With regard to the full study: The cohort included three men and a couple of women between 18 and 49 years of age. For each donor, CD4 naive and CD4 memory were each run on three plates, CD8 naive on two plates, and CD8 memory on one plate. Leukapheresis yielded between about 0.85 and 10 billion PBMCs per donor. Different laboratories and diverse techniques were used to prepare libraries and sequence TCR repertoires, to increase sequencing depth and limit assay-specific biases. To estimate repertoire size and how much clonotypes are shared between individuals, the study performed deep sequencing of blood TCR repertoires from about five healthy adults.

General conclusions and limits of the study: Pairwise subsampling indicated that sequencing depth was expected to affect the degree of clonotype sharing among donors. Clonotypes shared by all four sorted-subset donors showed higher generation probabilities than non-shared clonotypes. Even with the large sequencing depth, rarefaction of the sorted-subset datasets indicated that sequencing was incomplete. Naive subsets generally had larger estimated clonotype richness than memory subsets did. Across a handful of donors, around 5% of naive CD4, around 3.5% of naive CD8, 2.3% of memory CD4, and approximately 0.42% of memory CD8 clonotypes were shared. Sampling was restricted to blood, and TCR repertoires in tissue are likely to differ from TCR repertoires in blood. Because the study included only a small number of donors, the genetic and exposure-history diversity represented was limited.

Using the deep immunoSEQ assay, multiplex PCR amplified TCR CDR3 regions from genomic DNA. Extracted genomic DNA from each cell subset was distributed evenly across all wells of several immunoSEQ 96-well plates, and each plate was treated as a replicate. For sorted subsets, each replicate PCR was loaded with approximately 200 ng genomic DNA, equivalent to 30,000 or so T cell genomes. The purified libraries were quantified using a Qubit 3.0 fluorometer, sized with a Bioanalyzer 2100, and then quantified again using the KAPA Library Quantification kit. Every immunoSEQ 96-well plate was sequenced on a dedicated single-read 150-cycle Illumina NextSeq 550 flow cell. As for how the authors treated the data: Because the immunoSEQ output held only junctional sequences and lacked quality scores, the filtering could not match the filtering applied to full-length reads. Sequences were annotated with PyIR, a Python wrapper for IgBLAST v1.9, using IMGT germline references to assign V/J genes and CDR3. Reads were removed for weak V/J assignments (E-value above 1e-6), missing CDR3, stop codons, out-of-frame junctions, or ambiguous translated residues. A V3J clonotype was defined by an identical inferred V gene, J gene, and CDR3 amino acid sequence. To compute the percentage overlap between repertoires, the number of shared unique clonotypes was divided by the size of the smaller repertoire. Three approaches were used to assess repertoire richness: RTK rarefaction, the Chao1 estimator, and Recon v2.1 estimates of unobserved clonotypes. Generation probabilities were computed with OLGA for all TCRbeta clonotypes obtained by the gDNA method from a handful of donors. TCRdb re-hosts the immuneACCESS table, in-frame sequences only. Its copies lack some clones; in the studies checked, an unresolved V gene accounts for under half of them, and the cause for the rest is not known. V and J calls and clone size follow that table, whereas D and trimming were derived from the DNA. Within this sample are about 2.1 million clones, with just over 90% of them counted one time only. Of the sample, 1.5% to 2% is held by the ten largest clones.

CD8 naive samples were obtained by positive selection for CCR7 among CD45RO-negative cells, yielding a CD45RA+CCR7+ population from which TemRA cells were excluded. Donors were healthy HIV-negative adults with no recently reported acute infections or vaccinations. Only Caucasian adults living in Nashville, Tennessee, USA were represented among the donors. Blood was collected by leukapheresis, and PBMCs were isolated by Ficoll-Histopaque density gradient centrifugation and then cryopreserved in liquid nitrogen vapor phase. Analytical flow cytometry was used to check the purity and quantity of every magnetically sorted T cell population. Genomic DNA was isolated from every sorted fraction and measured by UV absorbance on a Nanodrop 2000c.

The TCR was taken from a man aged 18 to 35 in good health. Some clones in this sample may be carry-over from other donors' samples. Sequencing used naive CD8+ T cells from PBMCs. The intended sense of this specimen's cell subset or site label: CD45RA+CCR7+. This receptor chain uses TRBV7-6 and TRBJ2-7, with TRBD2 tentatively as D gene (6 bases match). The CDR3 in this case is CASSLASGTESYEQYF. The DNA sequence reads TGTGCCAGCAGCTTAGCATCCGGGACTGAATCCTACGAGCAGTACTTC.